This is a list of T cell receptor beta chains from one sample in a study of blood T cell repertoires in COVID-19. Assay used: immunoSEQ multiplex PCR; TCRdb lists only in-frame clones, some missing. The repertoire holds around 42,000 clones, with around 83% as singletons. The sequenced sample was peripheral blood. The receptors originated from a man between 65 and 85 years old with acute or convalescent COVID-19. Each CDR3 is given with its conserved first and last residue. D genes are given only for firm matches. Expanded clones are given a class, and other clones once, few, many or no size at all.

length	size	V	D	J	DNA	CDR3
12	medium-sized	TRBV10-3	-	TRBJ2-1	TGTGCCATCGGGGTTGGGAGTTGGGAGCAGTTCTTC	CAIGVGSWEQFF
13	-	TRBV29-1	TRBD1	TRBJ1-1	TGCAGCGTTGAACAGACAGGGCCCACTGAAGCTTTCTTT	CSVEQTGPTEAFF
11	few	TRBV24-1	-	TRBJ1-5	TGTGCCACCTCCCGCGGGCAGCCCCAGCATTTT	CATSRGQPQHF
15	-	TRBV7-2	TRBD1	TRBJ1-1	TGTGCCAGCAGCTTTTGGGACAGCCGAATCACTGAAGCTTTCTTT	CASSFWDSRITEAFF
17	once	TRBV5-1	TRBD1	TRBJ1-3	TGCGCCAGCAGCTTGGCCGGGACAGGTCTATCTGGAAACACCATATATTTT	CASSLAGTGLSGNTIYF
14	-	TRBV15	-	TRBJ1-5	TGTGCCACCAGCAGAGATAGAGGGTCTCAGCCCCAGCATTTT	CATSRDRGSQPQHF
14	once	TRBV27	-	TRBJ2-1	TGTGCCAGCTCCCCCCGGGGTATTACGAATGAGCAGTTCTTC	CASSPRGITNEQFF
13	-	TRBV4-2	-	TRBJ1-5	TGTGCCAGCAGCCAAGATCAACTTCAGCCCCAGCATTTT	CASSQDQLQPQHF
15	-	TRBV7-6	TRBD1	TRBJ1-6	TGTGCCAGCAGCCTAGAACAGGGGGCGTATTCACCCCTCCACTTT	CASSLEQGAYSPLHF
14	-	TRBV19	-	TRBJ2-7	TGTGCCAGTAGTGCCGGGGATAAACTCTACGAGCAGTACTTC	CASSAGDKLYEQYF
17	-	TRBV4-2	TRBD2	TRBJ2-5	TGTGCCAGCAGCCGGGGGGTAGCGGGAGGGCCCTCGGAGACCCAGTACTTC	CASSRGVAGGPSETQYF
18	few	TRBV28	-	TRBJ2-6	TGTGCCAGCAGCCCCAGGGGTTTCGATTCCTCTGGGGCCAACGTCCTGACTTTC	CASSPRGFDSSGANVLTF
12	-	TRBV3-1/TRBV3-2	TRBD2	TRBJ2-1	TGTGCCAGCAGCCAGGGACTAGCGGGGCAGTTCTTC	CASSQGLAGQFF
14	-	TRBV6-2/TRBV6-3	-	TRBJ1-2	TGTGCCAGCAGTTCGGGACTGTCACTCTATGGCTACACCTTC	CASSSGLSLYGYTF
18	-	TRBV5-5	TRBD1	TRBJ2-7	TGTGCCAGCAGCTTAAGCCCGGGACAGGGGGCGCTGATATACGAGCAGTACTTC	CASSLSPGQGALIYEQYF
15	-	TRBV19	-	TRBJ2-4	TGTGCCAGTAGTATAGAAGGGGGAGCCAAAAACATTCAGTACTTC	CASSIEGGAKNIQYF
16	-	TRBV6-2/TRBV6-3	-	TRBJ2-3	TGTGCCAGCAGTTATTTAGGAGTTCTGAGCACAGATACGCAGTATTTT	CASSYLGVLSTDTQYF
13	-	TRBV7-2	-	TRBJ2-1	TGTGCCAGCACATCGGCTCTAGGCAATGAGCAGTTCTTC	CASTSALGNEQFF
14	-	TRBV5-1	-	TRBJ2-2	TGCGCCAGCAGAGAAGACTCGAACACCGGGGAGCTGTTTTTT	CASREDSNTGELFF
15	few	TRBV7-6	-	TRBJ1-5	TGTGCCAGCTCGAAGACATCCGGAGGGCACCAGCCCCAGCATTTT	CASSKTSGGHQPQHF
13	-	TRBV2	-	TRBJ1-2	TGTGCCAGCAGGGGGGACAACATTAATGGCTACACCTTC	CASRGDNINGYTF
12	-	TRBV30	-	TRBJ1-1	TGTGCCTGGGGAACAGAAGACACTGAAGCTTTCTTT	CAWGTEDTEAFF
21	-	TRBV3-1/TRBV3-2	TRBD2	TRBJ2-1	TGTGCCAGCAGCCAAGACAAGGCGGGAGGGAAACTACAGAGCTCCTACAATGAGCAGTTCTTC	CASSQDKAGGKLQSSYNEQFF
11	few	TRBV2	-	TRBJ2-3	TGTGCCAGCAGCTACACAGATACGCAGTATTTT	CASSYTDTQYF
14	once	TRBV7-3	TRBD2	TRBJ2-1	TGTGCCAGCAGTTATAGCGGGAGCAACAATGAGCAGTTCTTC	CASSYSGSNNEQFF
16	-	TRBV5-3	-	TRBJ2-5	TGTGCCAGAAGCTTGGCTAGGGGTTCAGTCCAAGAGACCCAGTACTTC	CARSLARGSVQETQYF
14	once	TRBV7-9	-	TRBJ1-1	TGTGCCAGCAGCTTAGTAAAGGGGGACACTGAAGCTTTCTTT	CASSLVKGDTEAFF
15	-	TRBV27	TRBD1	TRBJ2-7	TGTGCCAGCAGCTCCGAGGGGGCGAGAACTTACGAGCAGTACTTC	CASSSEGARTYEQYF
17	-	TRBV5-5	TRBD2	TRBJ2-1	TGTGCCAGCAGCTTTAGCGGGGGGGCTCATCCCCGCAGTGAGCAGTTCTTC	CASSFSGGAHPRSEQFF
16	few	TRBV10-3	-	TRBJ2-2	TGTGCCGCCGCAGGGCGGGGGCCTTCGAACACCGGGGAGCTGTTTTTT	CAAAGRGPSNTGELFF
15	-	TRBV10-2	TRBD2	TRBJ2-1	TGCGCCAGCAGTGATGGACTAGCGGGGAACAATGAGCAGTTCTTC	CASSDGLAGNNEQFF
13	once	TRBV19	-	TRBJ1-1	TGTGCCAGTAGTGGGACTATGGATACTGAAGCTTTCTTT	CASSGTMDTEAFF
15	once	TRBV28	-	TRBJ1-1	TGTGCCAGCAGTTTAAGGGACACCCTAACGCTTGAAGCTTTCTTT	CASSLRDTLTLEAFF
20	-	TRBV2	TRBD2	TRBJ2-5	TGTGCCAGCAGAGATCCGGGACTAGCGGGAGGACTAAAGGGGGGAGAGACCCAGTACTTC	CASRDPGLAGGLKGGETQYF
14	-	TRBV4-3	-	TRBJ1-1	TGCGCCAGCAGCCAAGATCGGGGGAACACTGAAGCTTTCTTT	CASSQDRGNTEAFF
11	-	TRBV3-1/TRBV3-2	TRBD2	TRBJ2-7	TGTGCCAGCCAGCGGGGGTACGAGCAGTACTTC	CASQRGYEQYF
15	once	TRBV4-2	TRBD2	TRBJ2-1	TGTGCCAGCAGCCAGTCCGCGGGGGGTTACAATGAGCAGTTCTTC	CASSQSAGGYNEQFF
13	-	TRBV6-5	-	TRBJ2-7	TGTGCCAGCAGTCTGACAGACTTCTACGAGCAGTACTTC	CASSLTDFYEQYF
17	once	TRBV19	-	TRBJ1-1	TGTGCCAGTAGTAAGGTCCGGGCAGCGGGTTTTAACACTGAAGCTTTCTTT	CASSKVRAAGFNTEAFF
14	-	TRBV21-1	-	TRBJ2-1	TGTGCCAGCAGCAAAGAACAGCTTATCGATGAGCAGTTCTTC	CASSKEQLIDEQFF